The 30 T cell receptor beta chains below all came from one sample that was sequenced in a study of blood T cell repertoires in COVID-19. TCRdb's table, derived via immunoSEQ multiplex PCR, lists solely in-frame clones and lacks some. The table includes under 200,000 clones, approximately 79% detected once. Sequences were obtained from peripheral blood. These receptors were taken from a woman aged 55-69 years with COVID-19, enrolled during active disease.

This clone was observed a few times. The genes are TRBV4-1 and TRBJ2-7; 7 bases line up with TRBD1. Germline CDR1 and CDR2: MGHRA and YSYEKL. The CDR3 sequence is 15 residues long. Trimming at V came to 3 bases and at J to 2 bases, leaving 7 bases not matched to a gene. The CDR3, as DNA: TGCGCCAGCAGCCAGGATCCGGGACAGCCCTACGAGCAGTACGTC. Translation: CASSQDPGQPYEQYV.

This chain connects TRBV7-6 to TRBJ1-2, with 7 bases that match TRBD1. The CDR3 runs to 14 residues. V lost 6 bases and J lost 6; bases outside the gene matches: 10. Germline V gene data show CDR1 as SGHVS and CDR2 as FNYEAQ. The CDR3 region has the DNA TGTGCCAGCAGTCGTAACTTACAGGGGAATGGCTACACCTTC. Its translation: CASSRNLQGNGYTF.

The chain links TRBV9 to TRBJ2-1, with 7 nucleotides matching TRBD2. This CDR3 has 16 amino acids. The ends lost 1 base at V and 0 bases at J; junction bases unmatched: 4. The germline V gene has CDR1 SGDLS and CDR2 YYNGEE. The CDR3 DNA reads TGTGCCAGCAGCGTATCCGGGGGGTACTCCTACAATGAGCAGTTCTTC. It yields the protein CASSVSGGYSYNEQFF.

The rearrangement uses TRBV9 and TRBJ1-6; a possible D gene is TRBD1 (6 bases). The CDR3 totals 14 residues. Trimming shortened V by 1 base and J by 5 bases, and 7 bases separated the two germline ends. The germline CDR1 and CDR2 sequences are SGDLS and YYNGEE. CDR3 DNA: TGTGCCAGCAGCGTAAGACAGGATAATTCACCCCTCCACTTT. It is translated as CASSVRQDNSPLHF. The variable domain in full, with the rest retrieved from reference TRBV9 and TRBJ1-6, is DSGVTQTPKHLITATGQRVTLRCSPRSGDLSVYWYQQSLDQGLQFLIQYYNGEERAKGNILERFSAQQFPDLHSELNLSSLELGDSALYFCASSVRQDNSPLHFGNGTRLTVT.

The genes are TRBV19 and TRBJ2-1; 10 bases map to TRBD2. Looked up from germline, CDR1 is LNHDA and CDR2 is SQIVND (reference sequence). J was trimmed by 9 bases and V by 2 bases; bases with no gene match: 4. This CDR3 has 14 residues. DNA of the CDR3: TGTGCCAGTAGTATAAGCGGGAGGGTAGGTGAGCAGTTCTTC. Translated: CASSISGRVGEQFF.

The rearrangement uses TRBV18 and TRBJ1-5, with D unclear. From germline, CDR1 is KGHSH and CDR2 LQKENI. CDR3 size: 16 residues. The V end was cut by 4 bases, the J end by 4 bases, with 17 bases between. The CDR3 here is CASSLGRVEGNQPQHF. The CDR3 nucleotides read TGTGCCAGCTCACTCGGGCGGGTGGAAGGGAATCAGCCCCAGCATTTT.

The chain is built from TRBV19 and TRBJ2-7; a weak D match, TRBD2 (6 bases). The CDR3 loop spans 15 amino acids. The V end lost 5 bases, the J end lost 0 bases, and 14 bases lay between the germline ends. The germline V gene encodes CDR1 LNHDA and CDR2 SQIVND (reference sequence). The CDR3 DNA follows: TGTGCCAGTAGTTTCTCCGACGGGAGCTCCTACGAGCAGTACTTC. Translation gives CASSFSDGSSYEQYF.

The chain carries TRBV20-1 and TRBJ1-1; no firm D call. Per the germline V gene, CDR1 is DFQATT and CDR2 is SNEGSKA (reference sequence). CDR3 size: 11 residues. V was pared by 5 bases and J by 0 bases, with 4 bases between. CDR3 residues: CSAPMNTEAFF. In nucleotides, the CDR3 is TGCAGTGCTCCCATGAACACTGAAGCTTTCTTT.

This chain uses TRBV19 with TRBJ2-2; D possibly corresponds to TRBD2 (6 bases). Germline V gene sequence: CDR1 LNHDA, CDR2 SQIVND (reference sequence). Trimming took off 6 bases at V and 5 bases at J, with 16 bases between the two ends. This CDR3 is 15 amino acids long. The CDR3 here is CASSLLPAGTGELFF. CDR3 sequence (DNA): TGTGCCAGTAGCTTACTACCTGCGGGGACCGGGGAGCTGTTTTTT.

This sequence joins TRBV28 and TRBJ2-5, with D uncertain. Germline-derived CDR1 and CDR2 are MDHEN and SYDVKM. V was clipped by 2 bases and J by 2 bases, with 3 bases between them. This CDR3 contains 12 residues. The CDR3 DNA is TGTGCCAGCAGTTTACCACAAGAGACCCAGTACTTC. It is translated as CASSLPQETQYF.

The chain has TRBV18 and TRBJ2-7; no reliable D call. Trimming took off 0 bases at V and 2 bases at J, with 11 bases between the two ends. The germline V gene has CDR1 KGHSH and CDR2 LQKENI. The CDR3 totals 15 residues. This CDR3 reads CASSPPAGTPYEQYF. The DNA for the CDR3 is TGTGCCAGCTCACCACCAGCAGGTACCCCCTACGAGCAGTACTTC.

The CDR3 nucleotides read TGTGCCAGCTCAGGAGTAGCGGGAATGGATGAGCAGTTCTTC. Translation gives CASSGVAGMDEQFF. The chain has TRBV18 and TRBJ2-1, with 8 bases that match TRBD2. V shed 5 bases and J 8 bases; nucleotides not matched to a gene: 8. CDR3 length: 14 amino acids. Germline V CDR1 and CDR2: KGHSH, LQKENI.

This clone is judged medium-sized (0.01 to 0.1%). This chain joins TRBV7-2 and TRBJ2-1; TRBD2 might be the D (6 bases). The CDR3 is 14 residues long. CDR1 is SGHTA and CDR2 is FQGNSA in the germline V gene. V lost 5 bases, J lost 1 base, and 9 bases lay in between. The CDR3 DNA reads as TGTGCCAGCAGCCGGGACTCTTCCTACAATGAGCAGTTCTTC. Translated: CASSRDSSYNEQFF. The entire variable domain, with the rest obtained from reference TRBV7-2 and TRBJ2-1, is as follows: GAGVSQSPSNKVTEKGKDVELRCDPISGHTALYWYRQSLGQGLEFLIYFQGNSAPDKSGLPSDRFSAERTGGSVSTLTIQRTQQEDSAVYLCASSRDSSYNEQFFGPGTRLTVL.

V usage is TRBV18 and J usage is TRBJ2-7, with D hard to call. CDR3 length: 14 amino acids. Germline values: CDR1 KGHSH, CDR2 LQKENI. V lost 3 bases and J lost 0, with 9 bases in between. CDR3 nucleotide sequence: TGTGCCAGCTCACCGGATCGGAGCTCCTACGAGCAGTACGTC. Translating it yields CASSPDRSSYEQYV.

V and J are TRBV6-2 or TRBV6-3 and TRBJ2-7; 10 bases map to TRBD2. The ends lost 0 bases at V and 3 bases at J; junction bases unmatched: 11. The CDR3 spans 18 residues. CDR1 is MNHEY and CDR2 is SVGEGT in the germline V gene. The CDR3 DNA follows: TGTGCCAGCAGTTACTCTCCCAAGGCACAGCGGGAGGGCTACGAGCAGTACTTC. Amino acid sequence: CASSYSPKAQREGYEQYF.

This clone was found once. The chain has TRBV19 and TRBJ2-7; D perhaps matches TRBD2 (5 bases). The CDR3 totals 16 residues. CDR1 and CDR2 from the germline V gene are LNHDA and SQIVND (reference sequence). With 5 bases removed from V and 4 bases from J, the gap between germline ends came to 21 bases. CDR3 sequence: CASSCLFMRVSYEQYV. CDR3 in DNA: TGTGCCAGTAGTTGTTTATTTATGAGGGTCTCGTACGAGCAGTACGTC.

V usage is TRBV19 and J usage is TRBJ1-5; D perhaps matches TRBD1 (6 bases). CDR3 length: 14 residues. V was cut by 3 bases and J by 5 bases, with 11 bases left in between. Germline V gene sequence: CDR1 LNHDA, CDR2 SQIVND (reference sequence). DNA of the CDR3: TGTGCCAGTAGTATTACAGGGATGGATCAGCCCCAGCATTTT. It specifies CASSITGMDQPQHF.

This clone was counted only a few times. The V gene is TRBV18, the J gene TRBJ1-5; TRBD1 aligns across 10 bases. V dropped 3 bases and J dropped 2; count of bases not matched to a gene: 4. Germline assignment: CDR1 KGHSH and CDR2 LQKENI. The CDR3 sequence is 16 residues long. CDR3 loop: CASSPTGTGGNQPQHF. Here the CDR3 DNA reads TGTGCCAGCTCACCGACCGGGACAGGGGGCAATCAGCCCCAGCATTTT.

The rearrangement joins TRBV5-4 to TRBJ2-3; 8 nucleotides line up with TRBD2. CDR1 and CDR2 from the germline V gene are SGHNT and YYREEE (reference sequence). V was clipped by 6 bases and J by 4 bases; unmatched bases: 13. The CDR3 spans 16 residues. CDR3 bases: TGTGCCAGCAACCCAGGCCAGCGGGAGCCATCAGATACGCAGTATTTT. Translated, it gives CASNPGQREPSDTQYF. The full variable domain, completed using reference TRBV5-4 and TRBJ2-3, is ETGVTQSPTHLIKTRGQQVTLRCSSQSGHNTVSWYQQALGQGPQFIFQYYREEENGRGNFPPRFSGLQFPNYSSELNVNALELDDSALYLCASNPGQREPSDTQYFGPGTRLTVL.

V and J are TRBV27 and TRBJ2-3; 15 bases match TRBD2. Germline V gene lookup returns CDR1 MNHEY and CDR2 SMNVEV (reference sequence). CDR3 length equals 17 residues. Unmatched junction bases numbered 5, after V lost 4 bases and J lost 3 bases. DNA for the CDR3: TGTGCCAGCAGTTCCTGGACTAGCGGGAGGGGTACAGATACGCAGTATTTT. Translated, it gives CASSSWTSGRGTDTQYF.

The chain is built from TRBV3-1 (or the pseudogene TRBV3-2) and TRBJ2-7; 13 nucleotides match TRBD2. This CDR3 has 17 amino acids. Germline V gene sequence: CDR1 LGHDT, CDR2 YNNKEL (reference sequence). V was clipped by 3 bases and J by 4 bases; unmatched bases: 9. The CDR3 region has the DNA TGTGCCAGCAGCCAGTGGAGCGGGACTAGCGGGATATACGAGCAGTACTTC. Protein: CASSQWSGTSGIYEQYF.

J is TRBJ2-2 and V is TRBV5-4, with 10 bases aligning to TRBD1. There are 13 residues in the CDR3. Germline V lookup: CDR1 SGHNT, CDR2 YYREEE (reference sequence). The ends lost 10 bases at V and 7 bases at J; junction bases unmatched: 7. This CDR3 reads CAGRQGAGGELFF. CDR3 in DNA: TGTGCCGGACGACAGGGGGCCGGCGGGGAGCTGTTTTTT.

The CDR3 loop is CASSRTGAGNTIYF. The CDR3 bases are TGTGCCAGCAGCCGGACAGGGGCTGGAAACACCATATATTTT. V usage is TRBV7-9 and J usage is TRBJ1-3; 9 bases line up with TRBD1. Germline CDR1 SEHNR, CDR2 FQNEAQ (reference sequence). This CDR3 spans 14 amino acids. V lost 5 bases to trimming and J lost 2 bases; unmatched junction nucleotides: 1.

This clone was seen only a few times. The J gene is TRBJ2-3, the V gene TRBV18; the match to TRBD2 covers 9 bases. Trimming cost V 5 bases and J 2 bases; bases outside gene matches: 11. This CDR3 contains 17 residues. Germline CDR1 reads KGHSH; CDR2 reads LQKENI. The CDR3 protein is CASSSTGTSSNTDTQYF. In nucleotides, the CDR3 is TGTGCCAGCTCATCGACCGGGACTAGCTCCAACACAGATACGCAGTATTTT.

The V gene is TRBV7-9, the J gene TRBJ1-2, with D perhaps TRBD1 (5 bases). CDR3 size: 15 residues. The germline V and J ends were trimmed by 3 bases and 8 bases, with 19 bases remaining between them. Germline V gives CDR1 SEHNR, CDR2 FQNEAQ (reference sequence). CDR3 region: CASSLSQGGVWGYTF. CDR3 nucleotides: TGTGCCAGCAGCTTGAGCCAGGGTGGAGTCTGGGGCTACACCTTC.

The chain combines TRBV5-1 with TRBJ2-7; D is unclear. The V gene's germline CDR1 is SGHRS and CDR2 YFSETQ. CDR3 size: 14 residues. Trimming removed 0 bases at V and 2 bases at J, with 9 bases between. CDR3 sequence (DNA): TGCGCCAGCAGCTTGGGAGGATCCCCCTACGAGCAGTACGTC. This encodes CASSLGGSPYEQYV.

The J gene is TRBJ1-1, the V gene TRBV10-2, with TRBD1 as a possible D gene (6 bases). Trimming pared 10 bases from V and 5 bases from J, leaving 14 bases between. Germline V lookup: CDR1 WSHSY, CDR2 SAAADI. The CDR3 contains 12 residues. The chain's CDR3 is CATIQGSTEAFF. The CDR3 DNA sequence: TGCGCCACCATACAGGGTAGTACTGAAGCTTTCTTT.

CDR3 residues: CASSLAAGQETQYF. The CDR3 DNA follows: TGTGCCAGCAGCTTAGCGGCAGGGCAAGAGACCCAGTACTTC. This chain joins TRBV7-2 and TRBJ2-5; possible D gene TRBD1, 5 bases. Deletions cut 0 bases from V and 2 bases from J, with 7 bases between. The CDR3 spans 14 residues. Germline CDR1 is SGHTA and CDR2 is FQGNSA.

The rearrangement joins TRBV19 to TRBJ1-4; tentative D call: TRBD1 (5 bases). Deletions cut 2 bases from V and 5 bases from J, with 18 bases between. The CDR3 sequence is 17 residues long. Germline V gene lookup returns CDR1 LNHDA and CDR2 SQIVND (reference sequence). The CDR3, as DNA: TGTGCCAGTAGTATACGGGGGTCTCCCGGTCGGAATGAAAAACTGTTTTTT. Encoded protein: CASSIRGSPGRNEKLFF.

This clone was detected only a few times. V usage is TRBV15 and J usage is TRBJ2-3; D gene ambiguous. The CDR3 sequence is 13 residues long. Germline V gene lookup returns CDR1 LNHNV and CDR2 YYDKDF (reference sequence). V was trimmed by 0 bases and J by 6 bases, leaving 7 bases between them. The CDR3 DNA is TGTGCCACCAGCAGAGATCTGTCTGATACGCAGTATTTT. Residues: CATSRDLSDTQYF.